This T cell receptor (beta chain) came from a study of blood T cell repertoires in COVID-19. Study-level background: The United States, Italy and Spain supplied acute and convalescent COVID-19 samples. T cells, B-cell-depleted T cells, or PBMCs supplied cDNA or gDNA.

This CDR3 has 18 residues. The V segment lost 4 bases and the J segment 0 bases; nucleotides outside the gene matches: 15. The germline gives CDR1 MRHNA, CDR2 SNTAGT. Original data processing: Estimation of nucleated cell counts was performed using reference gene primer amplification. Libraries were prepared by immunoSEQ multiplex PCR; TCRdb keeps only in-frame clonotypes and omits some of them. D and trimming come from the DNA, and the V and J calls and clone size come from that table. Of around 200,000 clones detected, approximately 86% appear once; the ten largest clones hold around 3.5%. Specimen: peripheral blood. The V call is TRBV6-4, the J call TRBJ2-7, with 7 bases identical to TRBD2. The origin of this receptor is a man aged 65-85 years with acute or convalescent COVID-19. CDR3: CASSVSIRTREDSYEQYF. The DNA for the CDR3 is TGTGCCAGCAGTGTCTCTATTAGGACTAGGGAGGACTCCTACGAGCAGTACTTC.